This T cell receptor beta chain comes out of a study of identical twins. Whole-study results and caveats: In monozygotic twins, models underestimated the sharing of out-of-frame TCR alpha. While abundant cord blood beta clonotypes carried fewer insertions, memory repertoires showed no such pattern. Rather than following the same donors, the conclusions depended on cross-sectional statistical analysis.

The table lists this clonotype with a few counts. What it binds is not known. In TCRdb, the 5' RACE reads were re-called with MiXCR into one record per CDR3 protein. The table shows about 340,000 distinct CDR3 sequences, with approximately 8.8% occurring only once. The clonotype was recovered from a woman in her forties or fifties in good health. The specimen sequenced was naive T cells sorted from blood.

The CDR3 nucleotides read TGTGCCAGCAAGCCGGGACAAAACACAGATACGCAGTATTTT. Its translation is CASKPGQNTDTQYF. The rearrangement links TRBV25-1 to TRBJ2-3; TRBD1 might be the D (6 bases). Trimming took off 7 bases at V and 2 bases at J, with 13 bases between the two ends. The CDR3 runs to 14 residues. Per the germline V gene, CDR1 is MGHDK and CDR2 is SYGVNS.